Shown below are 5 T cell receptor beta chains from a single sample sequenced in a study of blood T cells in healthy people across ages. A second PCR of roughly 6 to 12 cycles used a sample-barcoded 5' primer and a J-beta primer mix. Each CDR3 protein is one row after TCRdb ran MiXCR on the 5' RACE reads. The repertoire holds around 700,000 distinct CDR3 sequences, 20% to 25% seen once, with under 10% in the top ten. These data were also filed under a second study, of T cells of mothers and their children.

The specimen sequenced was blood. These receptors all come from a boy aged 5 to 17 in good health.

There are a few counts of this clonotype. Mismatch with germline at one junction end may stem from a read error. This chain joins TRBV4-1 and TRBJ2-5; perhaps TRBD2 as D (6 bases). The germline CDR1 and CDR2 sequences are MGHRA and YSYEKL. The CDR3 is 15 amino acids. CDR3 sequence (DNA): TGCGCCAGCAGCCAACTAGGACTAAACCAAGGGACCCAGTACTTC. This translates into CASSQLGLNQGTQYF.

J is TRBJ2-5 and V is TRBV29-1; the D gene is possibly TRBD2 (5 bases). In germline, CDR1 is SQVTM, CDR2 ANQGSEA. The CDR3 runs to 11 residues. V lost 0 bases and J lost 11, with 10 bases in between. The CDR3 here is CSVEDWGEQYF. The CDR3 DNA is TGCAGCGTTGAAGATTGGGGAGAGCAGTACTTC.

The rearrangement links TRBV12-3 or TRBV12-4 to TRBJ2-1; a possible D gene is TRBD1 (6 bases). TRBJ2-7 explains the end of the DNA better; the J call may be wrong. The length of the CDR3 is 14 residues. The CDR3 spells CASSSDREFYEQYF. CDR3 sequence (DNA): TGTGCCAGCAGTTCGGACAGAGAGTTCTACGAGCAGTACTTC.

The CDR3 DNA follows: TGTGCCAGCAGTGAAGTTAGCAGGGACAATGAGCAGTTCTTC. Protein: CASSEVSRDNEQFF. This rearrangement joins TRBV2 to TRBJ2-1, with a weak D call TRBD1 (5 bases). CDR3 length equals 14 residues. V gave up 1 base and J gave up 5 bases, with 9 bases separating them. Germline values: CDR1 SNHLY, CDR2 FYNNEI.

This clonotype was observed a few times. The chain carries TRBV29-1 and TRBJ1-1, with D hard to call. This CDR3 is 12 amino acids long. V lost 4 bases to trimming and J lost 0 bases, with 6 bases between them. Looked up from germline, CDR1 is SQVTM and CDR2 is ANQGSEA. Here the CDR3 DNA reads TGCAGCGTTGCCGTCATGAACACTGAAGCTTTCTTT. This encodes CSVAVMNTEAFF.